The source of this TCR beta chain is a study of blood T cell repertoires in COVID-19. Clones were read by immunoSEQ multiplex PCR, and TCRdb kept only the in-frame ones, dropping some. The data hold some 200,000 clones, with 80% to 85% observed a single time. CDR3 length equals 17 residues. Germline V lookup: CDR1 SEHNR, CDR2 FQNEAQ (reference sequence). Unmatched junction bases numbered 12, after V lost 4 bases and J lost 5 bases. Specimen: peripheral blood. The chain couples TRBV7-9 to TRBJ2-7, with TRBD1 matching 12 bases. This clonotype originated in a woman aged 40 to 50 with acute or convalescent COVID-19. The CDR3 DNA is TGTGCCAGCAGCTCTTTTCCGGGACAGGGGGCTGTTAACGAGCAGTACTTC. This codes for CASSSFPGQGAVNEQYF.